Below are 8 T cell receptor beta chains sequenced from a single sample in a study of post-analysis software for immune sequencing data. Findings and caveats of the study: Patients had higher frequencies than controls of five or six TRBV segments, including TRBV5-6, TRBV5-1 and TRBV20-1.

Included in the TCR beta cDNA libraries were unique molecular identifiers. MiXCR, run by TCRdb on the PCR reads, gives a single entry per CDR3 protein. The sample records fewer than 550,000 distinct CDR3 sequences, 34% being singletons. Their target antigens are unknown. Sequenced sample: blood. Receptors were obtained from a girl between 2 and 17 years old with multiple sclerosis.

This clonotype showed up many times. The chain combines TRBV5-6 with TRBJ2-5; D unresolved. CDR3 length: 15 amino acids. Trimming took off 6 bases at V and 4 bases at J, with 19 bases between the two ends. The germline V gene has CDR1 SGHDT and CDR2 YYEEEE. DNA of the CDR3: TGTGCCAGCAAGCTCCAATCGGGTCCACTAGAGACCCAGTACTTC. Its protein is CASKLQSGPLETQYF.

J is TRBJ2-7 and V is TRBV12-3 or TRBV12-4; perhaps TRBD1 as D (6 bases). The CDR3 runs to 14 residues. The ends were cut back, 6 bases at V and 5 bases at J, with 17 bases in the middle. The CDR3 bases are TGTGCCAGCAGCAACACCACAGGGTACCACGAGCAGTACTTC. Translating gives CASSNTTGYHEQYF.

CDR3 coding DNA: TGTGCCAGCAGCTTCTACAAGACCCACTCCCCCTACGAGCAGTACTTC. Translated, it gives CASSFYKTHSPYEQYF. The chain carries TRBV5-6 and TRBJ2-7; D is undetermined. From germline, CDR1 is SGHDT and CDR2 YYEEEE. The CDR3 extends over 16 amino acids. Between the trimmed V and J ends, which lost 2 bases and 2 bases, there was a span of 17 bases.

Only a few counts were recorded for this clonotype. This chain links TRBV7-9 with TRBJ1-1, with D unresolved. The CDR3 extends over 14 amino acids. CDR1 is SEHNR and CDR2 is FQNEAQ in the germline V gene (reference sequence). Trimming stripped 2 bases from V and 4 bases from J, with 11 bases between. The CDR3 bases are TGTGCCAGCAGCTTATCGGGAGAGCGCACTGAAGCTTTCTTT. Its protein product is CASSLSGERTEAFF.

This clonotype came up a few times. This chain joins TRBV29-1 and TRBJ2-5; weak D call: TRBD2 (6 bases). Germline V gives CDR1 SQVTM, CDR2 ANQGSEA. This CDR3 spans 13 amino acids. Trimming cost V 7 bases and J 4 bases, with 16 bases left between them. CDR3: CSATAKGGETQYF. The CDR3 coding sequence is TGCAGCGCGACCGCGAAGGGAGGAGAGACCCAGTACTTC.

The chain is built from TRBV5-1 and TRBJ2-7; D unclear. CDR3 length: 14 residues. Trimming took 4 bases from V and 0 from J, leaving 11 bases between them. Germline loops: CDR1 SGHRS, CDR2 YFSETQ. CDR3 loop: CASSKDGSSYEQYF. CDR3 coding DNA: TGCGCCAGCAGCAAGGACGGTAGCTCCTACGAGCAGTACTTC.

This clonotype was seen only a few times. V is TRBV7-2 and J is TRBJ2-3; 9 nucleotides line up with TRBD2. Losses at the gene ends were 1 base for V and 5 bases for J; bases not matched to a gene: 4. Germline V lookup: CDR1 SGHTA, CDR2 FQGNSA. The CDR3 totals 15 residues. The CDR3 loop is CASSLEGLAGDTQYF. As DNA, the CDR3 is TGTGCCAGCAGCTTAGAGGGACTAGCAGGAGATACGCAGTATTTT.

The table lists this clonotype with a few counts. CDR3 region: CASSGGSYEQYF. CDR3 DNA: TGCGCCAGCAGCGGGGGGTCCTACGAGCAGTACTTC. The chain combines TRBV5-1 with TRBJ2-7; D is perhaps TRBD2 (6 bases). Trimming pared 4 bases from V and 1 base from J, leaving 6 bases between. This CDR3 region has 12 residues. The V gene's germline CDR1 is SGHRS and CDR2 YFSETQ.